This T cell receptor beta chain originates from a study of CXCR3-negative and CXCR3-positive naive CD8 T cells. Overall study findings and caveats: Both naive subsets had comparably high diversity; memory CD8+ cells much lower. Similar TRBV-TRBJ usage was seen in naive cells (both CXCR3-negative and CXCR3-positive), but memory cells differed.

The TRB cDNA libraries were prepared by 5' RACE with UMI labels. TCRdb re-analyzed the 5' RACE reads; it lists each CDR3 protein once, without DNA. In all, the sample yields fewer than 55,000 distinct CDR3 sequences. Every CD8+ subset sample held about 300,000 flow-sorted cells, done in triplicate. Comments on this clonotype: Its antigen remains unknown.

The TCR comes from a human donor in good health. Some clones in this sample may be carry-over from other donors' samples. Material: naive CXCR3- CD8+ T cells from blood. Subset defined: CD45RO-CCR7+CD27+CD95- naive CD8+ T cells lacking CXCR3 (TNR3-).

This CDR3 is CASSLATITGELFF. The chain uses TRBV7-9 and TRBJ2-2. The germline V gene has CDR1 SEHNR and CDR2 FQNEAQ (reference sequence). The CDR3 sequence is 14 residues long. Full variable domain (rest looked up from reference TRBV7-9 and TRBJ2-2): DTGVSQNPRHKITKRGQNVTFRCDPISEHNRLYWYRQTLGQGPEFLTYFQNEAQLEKSRLLSDRFSAERPKGSFSTLEIQRTEQGDSAMYLCASSLATITGELFFGEGSRLTVL.